This record covers a single T cell receptor beta chain. Its cognate antigen has yet to be identified. Base qualities are not provided; no much larger clone lies one nucleotide away. Donors were healthy HIV-negative adults with no recently reported acute infections or vaccinations. All donors were Caucasian adults living in Nashville, Tennessee, USA. CD4+ T cells were enriched by magnetic negative selection; naive cells were then positively selected on CD45RA, and the negative fraction formed the memory subset. After blood collection by leukapheresis, PBMCs were isolated using Ficoll-Histopaque density gradient centrifugation and then cryopreserved in the vapor phase of liquid nitrogen. Analytical flow cytometry was used to check the purity and quantity of each magnetically sorted T cell population. Genomic DNA was isolated from each sorted fraction and quantified by UV absorbance on a Nanodrop 2000c.

This sample was included in a study of shared clonotypes between healthy human individuals (dated by TCRdb to 2018 to 2021). Study-level background: Three men and a couple of women, aged 18 to 49 years, made up the cohort. For each donor, three plates each were used for CD4 naive and CD4 memory, two plates were used for CD8 naive, and one plate was used for CD8 memory. Leukapheresis yielded between about 0.85 and 10 billion PBMCs per donor. To estimate repertoire size and how much clonotypes are shared between individuals, the study performed deep sequencing of blood TCR repertoires from about 5 healthy adults. Libraries were prepared and TCR repertoires were sequenced by different laboratories using diverse techniques, in order to increase sequencing depth and limit assay-specific biases.

General study outcomes and caveats: Only blood was sampled, and tissue TCR repertoires likely differ from those in blood. Based on pairwise subsampling, the degree of clonotype sharing among donors was expected to be affected by sequencing depth. Even with the large sequencing depth, rarefaction of the sorted-subset datasets indicated that sequencing was incomplete. Naive subsets generally had larger estimated clonotype richness than memory subsets did. Across a handful of donors, roughly 5.1% of naive CD4, 3% to 4% of naive CD8, about 2.3% of memory CD4, and under 0.45% of memory CD8 clonotypes were shared. Clonotypes shared by all four sorted-subset donors showed higher generation probabilities than non-shared clonotypes. Because the study included only a small number of donors, the genetic and exposure-history diversity represented was limited.

V and J are truncated by 6 bases and 0 bases respectively, leaving an intervening sequence of 12 bases. According to the germline V gene, CDR1 reads MDHEN and CDR2 reads SYDVKM. The CDR3 starts with the cysteine, ends with the phenylalanine, and has 15 residues. The entry retains the CDR3 DNA only, 45 bases that are in frame from base 1. Using the deep immunoSEQ assay, TCR CDR3 regions were amplified from genomic DNA by multiplex PCR. Extracted genomic DNA from each cell subset was spread evenly across all wells of several immunoSEQ 96-well plates, with each plate serving as a replicate. For sorted subsets, approximately 200 ng of genomic DNA, equivalent to some 33,000 T cell genomes, went into each replicate PCR. The purified libraries were quantified using a Qubit 3.0 fluorometer, sized with a Bioanalyzer 2100, and then quantified again using the KAPA Library Quantification kit. A separate single-read 150-cycle Illumina NextSeq 550 flow cell was used to sequence each immunoSEQ 96-well plate. In the source study's methods: Because the immunoSEQ output included only junctional sequences and no quality scores, the filtering could not be the same as the filtering used for full-length reads. Sequences were annotated with PyIR, a Python wrapper for IgBLAST v1.9, and V/J genes and CDR3 were assigned using IMGT germline references. Reads with weak V/J assignments (E-value above 1e-6), missing CDR3, stop codons, out-of-frame junctions, or ambiguous translated residues were removed. V3J clonotypes were defined as sequences sharing an identical inferred V gene, J gene, and CDR3 amino acid sequence. The percentage overlap between two repertoires was calculated by dividing the number of shared unique clonotypes by the size of the smaller repertoire. RTK rarefaction, the Chao1 estimator, and Recon v2.1 estimates of unobserved clonotypes were used to assess repertoire richness. For all TCRbeta clonotypes obtained by the gDNA method from a handful of donors, generation probabilities were computed with OLGA. TCRdb holds this immuneACCESS table with in-frame rearrangements only. Some clones are missing; in checked studies, unresolved V genes explain under half, and the rest has no known cause. V, J and clone size are those of that table, while D and trimming were read from the DNA. The sample table lists about 2 million clones, 95% of them with a count of one. The ten largest make up 0.1% to 0.15% of the sample.

The clonotype originates from a man between 18 and 35 years old in good health. The rearrangement joined TRBV28 to TRBJ2-1; the D gene lacks a confident call. The source material was naive CD4+ T cells sorted from blood. Taken with the paper, the label for cell subset or site translates to: CD45RA+ positively selected. The nucleotide sequence is given as TGTGCCAGCAGGGAACTAAGTCGCTCCTACAATGAGCAGTTCTTC. Translated, it gives CASRELSRSYNEQFF.